These 14 T cell receptor beta chains were sequenced from one sample in a study of control samples from healthy donors and cancer patients. The assay was immunoSEQ multiplex PCR, and TCRdb's table has in-frame clones only and misses some. The sample has just over 30,000 clones, approximately 95% seen once; the top ten hold 6.6%. Sequencing was performed on blood. Receptors were obtained from a man aged 55 to 70 in good health.

The chain joins TRBV19 to TRBJ2-3; no definite D call. CDR1 and CDR2 from the germline V gene are LNHDA and SQIVND (reference sequence). The germline V and J ends were trimmed by 0 bases and 0 bases, with 7 bases remaining between them. The CDR3 has 15 amino acids. The CDR3 region is CASSIDTRSTDTQYF. The CDR3 DNA reads TGTGCCAGTAGTATAGATACCCGAAGCACAGATACGCAGTATTTT. Based on the CDR3 plus reference TRBV19 and TRBJ2-3, the full variable domain is DGGITQSPKYLFRKEGQNVTLSCEQNLNHDAMYWYRQDPGQGLRLIYYSQIVNDFQKGDIAEGYSVSREKKESFPLTVTSAQKNPTAFYLCASSIDTRSTDTQYFGPGTRLTVL.

The genes are TRBV7-2 and TRBJ1-6; 8 positions agree with TRBD1. This CDR3 has 15 amino acids. The trim removed 5 bases at V and 7 bases at J, leaving 7 bases unmatched. Germline V gives CDR1 SGHTA, CDR2 FQGNSA. For the CDR3, the DNA is TGTGCCAGCAGCAAGGACAGGGCTCGGAATTCACCCCTCCACTTT. This gives the protein CASSKDRARNSPLHF.

The chain has TRBV28 and TRBJ1-6; D is ambiguous. V dropped 6 bases and J dropped 6 bases, with 12 bases sitting between them. The CDR3 is made up of 14 amino acids. Germline V gene sequence: CDR1 MDHEN, CDR2 SYDVKM. The CDR3: CASSREGGNSPLHF. CDR3 coding DNA: TGTGCCAGCAGCCGGGAGGGAGGTAATTCACCCCTCCACTTT.

This chain uses TRBV19 with TRBJ2-1; D remains unclear. Germline V CDR1 and CDR2: LNHDA, SQIVND (reference sequence). V lost 1 base and J lost 0, with 13 bases in between. The CDR3 consists of 17 residues. CDR3 protein: CASSIGLHKSSYNEQFF. CDR3 nucleotides: TGTGCCAGTAGTATAGGGCTCCACAAAAGCTCCTACAATGAGCAGTTCTTC.

The rearrangement uses TRBV5-8 and TRBJ2-2; tentative D call: TRBD2 (6 bases). Deletions cut 0 bases from V and 2 bases from J, with 14 bases between. Germline V gene data show CDR1 as SGHTS and CDR2 as YDEGEE. The CDR3 length is 17 residues. The CDR3 is CASSLVRLAINTGELFF. The CDR3 nucleotides are TGTGCCAGCAGCTTGGTGCGGCTAGCGATAAACACCGGGGAGCTGTTTTTT.

The chain combines TRBV19 with TRBJ1-1; D unresolved. With 5 bases removed from V and 1 base from J, the gap between germline ends came to 8 bases. The germline V gene has CDR1 LNHDA and CDR2 SQIVND (reference sequence). There are 13 residues in the CDR3. CDR3 region: CASSWKGNTEAFF. CDR3 DNA sequence: TGTGCCAGTAGTTGGAAAGGGAACACTGAAGCTTTCTTT. Drawing the rest from reference TRBV19 and TRBJ1-1, the complete variable domain is DGGITQSPKYLFRKEGQNVTLSCEQNLNHDAMYWYRQDPGQGLRLIYYSQIVNDFQKGDIAEGYSVSREKKESFPLTVTSAQKNPTAFYLCASSWKGNTEAFFGQGTRLTVV.

V usage is TRBV18 and J usage is TRBJ1-2, with 7 bases identical to TRBD1. CDR1 and CDR2 (germline): KGHSH, LQKENI. V was clipped by 5 bases and J by 4 bases; unmatched bases: 7. The CDR3 is 14 residues long. CDR3 nucleotide sequence: TGTGCCAGCTCAAAAGACAGGGAAGGCTATGGCTACACCTTC. Translated, it gives CASSKDREGYGYTF.

The rearrangement joins TRBV4-3 to TRBJ2-5; 10 bases fit TRBD1. Looked up from germline, CDR1 is LGHNA and CDR2 is YSLEER. This CDR3 contains 17 residues. The ends lost 0 bases at V and 5 bases at J; junction bases unmatched: 9. This CDR3 reads CASSQDLGQGGDETQYF. The CDR3 DNA sequence: TGCGCCAGCAGCCAAGATTTAGGACAGGGGGGGGATGAGACCCAGTACTTC.

The chain uses TRBV19 and TRBJ1-3; D is unresolved. The CDR3 contains 12 residues. V lost 3 bases and J 2 bases, leaving 2 bases between the germline ends. Looked up from germline, CDR1 is LNHDA and CDR2 is SQIVND (reference sequence). The CDR3 protein is CASSIAGNTIYF. The CDR3 coding sequence is TGTGCCAGTAGTATCGCTGGAAACACCATATATTTT.

J is TRBJ1-1 and V is TRBV7-2, with a possible D match to TRBD1 (6 bases). The CDR3 contains 17 residues. Germline V gene data show CDR1 as SGHTA and CDR2 as FQGNSA. The germline V and J ends were trimmed by 4 bases and 5 bases, with 23 bases remaining between them. CDR3 amino acids: CASSSALLQGSRTEAFF. The DNA of the CDR3 is TGTGCCAGCAGCTCAGCCCTTTTACAGGGAAGTAGGACTGAAGCTTTCTTT. The full variable domain, its missing parts supplied by reference TRBV7-2 and TRBJ1-1, is GAGVSQSPSNKVTEKGKDVELRCDPISGHTALYWYRQSLGQGLEFLIYFQGNSAPDKSGLPSDRFSAERTGGSVSTLTIQRTQQEDSAVYLCASSSALLQGSRTEAFFGQGTRLTVV.

The CDR3 region has the DNA TGCGCCAGCAGCCAAGACCAGGGAGGGAACTATGGCTACACCTTC. Encoded protein: CASSQDQGGNYGYTF. The chain is built from TRBV4-3 and TRBJ1-2; D is perhaps TRBD1 (5 bases). The ends were cut back, 0 bases at V and 2 bases at J, with 10 bases in the middle. The CDR3 totals 15 residues. Per the germline V gene, CDR1 is LGHNA and CDR2 is YSLEER.

The J gene is TRBJ1-2, the V gene TRBV10-2; 9 nucleotides align to TRBD1. From germline, CDR1 is WSHSY and CDR2 SAAADI. This CDR3 region has 17 residues. The junction had 10 bases not matched to a gene; V was cut back by 5 bases and J by 0 bases. The DNA of the CDR3 is TGCGCCAGCAGTTCCCGACAGGGGGGGGATTCTAACTATGGCTACACCTTC. This gives the protein CASSSRQGGDSNYGYTF.

The chain employs TRBV10-3 and TRBJ1-1, with 9 bases fitting TRBD1. V lost 5 bases to trimming and J lost 3 bases; unmatched junction nucleotides: 4. Per germline, CDR1 ENHRY and CDR2 SYGVKD. CDR3 size: 14 residues. Here the CDR3 reads CAISLTGGDTEAFF. The CDR3, as DNA: TGTGCCATCAGTCTGACAGGGGGGGACACTGAAGCTTTCTTT.

V usage is TRBV18 and J usage is TRBJ1-1, with D possibly matching TRBD1 (5 bases). Germline values: CDR1 KGHSH, CDR2 LQKENI. The CDR3 sequence is 14 residues long. Trimming stripped 1 base from V and 3 bases from J, with 9 bases between. This CDR3 is CASSPRSGDTEAFF. The CDR3 coding sequence is TGTGCCAGCTCACCACGGTCGGGGGACACTGAAGCTTTCTTT.